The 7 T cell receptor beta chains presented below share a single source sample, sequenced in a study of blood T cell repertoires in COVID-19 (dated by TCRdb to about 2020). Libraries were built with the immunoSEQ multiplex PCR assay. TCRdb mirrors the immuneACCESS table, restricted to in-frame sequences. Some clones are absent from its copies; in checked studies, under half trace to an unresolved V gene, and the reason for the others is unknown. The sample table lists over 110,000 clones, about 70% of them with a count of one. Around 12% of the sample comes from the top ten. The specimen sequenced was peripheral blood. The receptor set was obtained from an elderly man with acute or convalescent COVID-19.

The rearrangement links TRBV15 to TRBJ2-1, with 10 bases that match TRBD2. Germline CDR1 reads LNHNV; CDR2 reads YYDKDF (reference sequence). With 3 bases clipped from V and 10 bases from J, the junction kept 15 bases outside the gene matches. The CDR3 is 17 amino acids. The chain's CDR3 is CATSSGKKRGGHREQFF. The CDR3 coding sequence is TGTGCCACCAGCAGTGGGAAAAAGCGGGGGGGACACCGGGAGCAGTTCTTC.

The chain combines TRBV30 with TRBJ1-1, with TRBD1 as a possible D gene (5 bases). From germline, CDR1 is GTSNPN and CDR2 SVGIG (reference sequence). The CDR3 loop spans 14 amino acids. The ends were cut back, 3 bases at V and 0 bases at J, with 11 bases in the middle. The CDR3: CAWSGGTLNTEAFF. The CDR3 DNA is TGTGCCTGGAGCGGCGGGACCCTGAACACTGAAGCTTTCTTT.

The CDR3 DNA reads as TGTGCCAGCAGTTTTGCCAGCGGGTACAATGAGCAGTTCTTC. Protein: CASSFASGYNEQFF. This chain uses TRBV28 with TRBJ2-1; a possible D gene is TRBD2 (6 bases). The CDR3 runs 14 residues. Deletions cut 3 bases from V and 4 bases from J, with 10 bases between. The germline gives CDR1 MDHEN, CDR2 SYDVKM.

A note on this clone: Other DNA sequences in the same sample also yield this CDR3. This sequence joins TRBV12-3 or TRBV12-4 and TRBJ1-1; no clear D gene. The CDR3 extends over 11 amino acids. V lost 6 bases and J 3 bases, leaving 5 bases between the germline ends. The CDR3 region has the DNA TGTGCCAGCAGCCGGGACACTGAAGCTTTCTTT. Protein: CASSRDTEAFF.

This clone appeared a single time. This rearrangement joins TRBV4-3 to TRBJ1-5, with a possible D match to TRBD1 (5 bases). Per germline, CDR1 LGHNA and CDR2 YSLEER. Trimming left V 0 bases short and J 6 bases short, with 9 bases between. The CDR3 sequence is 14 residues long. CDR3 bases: TGCGCCAGCAGCCAAGACGGGGGGGGTCAGCCCCAGCATTTT. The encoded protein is CASSQDGGGQPQHF.

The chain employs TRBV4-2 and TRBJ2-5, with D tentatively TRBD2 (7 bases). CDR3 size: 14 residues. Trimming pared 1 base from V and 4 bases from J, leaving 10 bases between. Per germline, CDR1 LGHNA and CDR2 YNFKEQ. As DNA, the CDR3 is TGTGCCAGCAGCCAAGTAGGGGGGGTAGAGACCCAGTACTTC. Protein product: CASSQVGGVETQYF.

The CDR3 DNA reads TGTGCCAGCAGCTTGAGGACAGCGAACACTGAAGCTTTCTTT. Translation gives CASSLRTANTEAFF. The chain recombines TRBV5-8 with TRBJ1-1; D may be TRBD1 (6 bases). Germline CDR1 and CDR2: SGHTS and YDEGEE. Trimming pared 1 base from V and 1 base from J, leaving 8 bases between. The CDR3 extends over 14 amino acids.